Listed below are T cell receptor beta chains from one sample, sequenced in a study of T-cell memory formation after mild COVID-19. MiXCR was run by TCRdb on the 5' RACE reads, yielding one entry per CDR3 protein. The sample lists about 410,000 distinct CDR3 sequences, more than 20% occurring once. Sequenced material: PBMCs or a T cell subset sorted from them (not recorded which). Receptor source: an adult woman who had mild COVID-19 (a few samples of this study predate the infection). Cell type and time point are not known. Each CDR3 is given with its conserved first and last residue. D genes are given only for firm matches. Clone size appears in some rows only: once, few, many, or a class for an expanded clone.

D	J	V	size	CDR3	DNA
.	TRBJ2-7	TRBV4-3	few	CASSQDQGRYYEQYF	TGCGCCAGCAGCCAAGATCAAGGACGATACTACGAGCAGTACTTC
.	TRBJ1-2	TRBV5-6	.	CASSYQTGHGYTF	TGTGCCAGCAGCTATCAGACAGGCCATGGCTACACCTTC
TRBD2	TRBJ2-7	TRBV5-1	few	CASRPLAGGPYEQYF	TGCGCCAGCAGACCACTAGCGGGGGGGCCCTACGAGCAGTACTTC
TRBD1	TRBJ2-5	TRBV7-9	.	CASSLWRVTGADKETQYF	TGTGCCAGCAGCTTATGGAGGGTGACAGGGGCCGATAAAGAGACCCAGTACTTC
.	TRBJ2-3	TRBV24-1	few	CATSDLGGLPSTDTQYF	TGTGCCACCAGTGATTTGGGGGGACTTCCTAGCACAGATACGCAGTATTTT
TRBD1	TRBJ2-7	TRBV5-1	few	CASSPDRGLYEQYF	TGCGCCAGCAGCCCGGACAGGGGGCTATACGAGCAGTACTTC
.	TRBJ2-5	TRBV24-1	few	CATSDLGRETQYF	TGTGCCACCAGTGATTTGGGCCGGGAGACCCAGTACTTC
TRBD1	TRBJ2-3	TRBV5-6	.	CASSPRQGSEGDTQYF	TGTGCCAGCAGCCCCAGACAGGGGTCGGAGGGGGATACGCAGTATTTT
TRBD2	TRBJ2-1	TRBV7-2	once	CASSLGAGLPEGFF	TGTGCCAGCAGCCTGGGAGCGGGGCTTCCCGAGGGGTTCTTC
.	TRBJ2-5	TRBV3-1	.	CASSQGRGAETQYF	TGTGCCAGCAGCCAAGGCCGAGGGGCAGAGACCCAGTACTTC
.	TRBJ1-5	TRBV9	few	CASSVGGGFQPQHF	TGTGCCAGCAGCGTAGGCGGGGGTTTTCAGCCCCAGCATTTT
.	TRBJ2-3	TRBV7-9	.	CASGPGLSSTDTQYF	TGTGCCAGCGGCCCAGGGCTGTCTAGCACAGATACGCAGTATTTT
.	TRBJ2-5	TRBV5-1	.	CASREGFQETQYF	TGCGCCAGCCGTGAGGGGTTCCAAGAGACCCAGTACTTC
TRBD1	TRBJ2-1	TRBV5-1	.	CASSLRDRSYNEQFF	TGCGCCAGCAGCTTACGGGACAGGAGTTACAATGAGCAGTTCTTC
.	TRBJ2-7	TRBV29-1	.	CSVAWGTSYEQYF	TGCAGCGTTGCCTGGGGCACCTCCTACGAGCAGTACTTC
.	TRBJ2-2	TRBV6-5	.	CASSYSRWGAHTGELFF	TGTGCCAGCAGTTACTCGAGGTGGGGGGCGCACACCGGGGAGCTGTTTTTT
TRBD2	TRBJ2-1	TRBV6-5	few	CASSVGLAGYEQFF	TGTGCCAGCAGTGTCGGTCTAGCGGGCTATGAGCAGTTCTTC
.	TRBJ2-7	TRBV12-3/TRBV12-4	few	CASSLVGVTYEQYF	TGTGCCAGCAGTTTAGTCGGGGTTACCTACGAGCAGTACTTC
TRBD2	TRBJ2-1	TRBV2	.	CASTLLTSGGNEQFF	TGTGCCAGCACCCTGTTGACTAGCGGAGGCAATGAGCAGTTCTTC
.	TRBJ2-1	TRBV11-3	few	CASSLAGPDEQFF	TGTGCCAGCAGCTTAGCAGGGCCTGATGAGCAGTTCTTC
TRBD1	TRBJ1-1	TRBV29-1	.	CSGDRGGTEAFF	TGCAGCGGGGACAGGGGAGGCACTGAAGCTTTCTTT
TRBD1	TRBJ2-7	TRBV11-2	.	CASSLVQGRTYEQYF	TGTGCCAGCAGCTTAGTACAGGGGCGGACCTACGAGCAGTACTTC
TRBD2	TRBJ2-1	TRBV15	few	CATSRDLAGGNEQFF	TGTGCCACCAGCAGAGATTTGGCGGGAGGGAATGAGCAGTTCTTC
.	TRBJ1-2	TRBV6-5	few	CASRPGRSDGYTF	TGTGCCAGCAGGCCCGGACGTAGTGATGGCTACACCTTC
.	TRBJ2-7	TRBV5-1	few	CASSSEQYF	TGCGCCAGCAGCTCCGAGCAGTACTTC